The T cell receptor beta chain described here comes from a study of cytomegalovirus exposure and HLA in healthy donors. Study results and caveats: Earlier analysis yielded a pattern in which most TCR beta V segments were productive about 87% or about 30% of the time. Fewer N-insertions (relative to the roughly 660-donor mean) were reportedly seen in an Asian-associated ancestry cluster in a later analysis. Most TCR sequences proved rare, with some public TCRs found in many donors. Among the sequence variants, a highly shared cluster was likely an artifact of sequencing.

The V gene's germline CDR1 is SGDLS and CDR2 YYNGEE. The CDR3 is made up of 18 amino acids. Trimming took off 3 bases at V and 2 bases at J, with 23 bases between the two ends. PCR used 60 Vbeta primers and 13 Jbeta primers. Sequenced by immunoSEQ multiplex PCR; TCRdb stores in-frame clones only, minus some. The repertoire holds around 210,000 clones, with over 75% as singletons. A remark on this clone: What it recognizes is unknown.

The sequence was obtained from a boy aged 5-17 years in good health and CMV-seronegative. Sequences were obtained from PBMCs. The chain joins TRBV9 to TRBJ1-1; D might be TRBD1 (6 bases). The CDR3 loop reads CASSGSGTRLFLNTEAFF. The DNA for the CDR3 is TGTGCCAGCAGCGGATCAGGGACAAGGCTCTTTCTAAACACTGAAGCTTTCTTT.